This T cell receptor beta chain derives from a study of T cell responses to AZD1222 COVID-19 vaccine. Comments on this clone: Its target is not known.

The CDR3 totals 15 residues. The V end was cut by 3 bases, the J end by 0 bases, with 11 bases between. Germline V lookup: CDR1 LGHNA, CDR2 YNFKEQ. Whole-study findings and limits: Females outnumbered males among donors, who were mostly white British; clonal diversity was possibly underestimated. Repertoire sampling happened only post peak T cell response. Epitopes outside B.1.351 and B.1.1.7 mutated regions reportedly drew nearly half of spike TCRs.

Method: immunoSEQ multiplex PCR; TCRdb's copy keeps in-frame clones and lacks some. The sample comprises about 160,000 clones, 94% of which are singletons, and roughly 1.3% rests with the top ten. The sequenced sample was peripheral blood, obtained on day 0 of AZD1222 vaccination. The origin of this receptor is an adult in good health. The rearrangement joins TRBV4-2 to TRBJ1-2; D may be TRBD1 (6 bases). Here the CDR3 reads CASSHPDRANYGYTF. In nucleotides, the CDR3 is TGTGCCAGCAGCCACCCGGACAGAGCTAACTATGGCTACACCTTC.